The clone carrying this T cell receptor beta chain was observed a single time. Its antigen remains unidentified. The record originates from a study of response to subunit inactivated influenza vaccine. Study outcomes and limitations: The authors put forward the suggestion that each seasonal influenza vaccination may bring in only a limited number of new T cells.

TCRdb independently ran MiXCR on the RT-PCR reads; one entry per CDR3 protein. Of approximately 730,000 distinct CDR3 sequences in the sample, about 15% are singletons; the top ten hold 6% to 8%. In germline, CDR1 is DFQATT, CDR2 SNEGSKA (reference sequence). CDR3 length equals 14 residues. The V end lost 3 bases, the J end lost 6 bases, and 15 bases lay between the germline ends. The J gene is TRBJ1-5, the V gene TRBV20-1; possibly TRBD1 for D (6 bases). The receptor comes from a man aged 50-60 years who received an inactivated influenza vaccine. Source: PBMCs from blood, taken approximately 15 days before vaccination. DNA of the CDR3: TGCAGTGCTAGGGAAGGGGGGGTCACTCAGCCCCAGCATTTT. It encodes CSAREGGVTQPQHF.